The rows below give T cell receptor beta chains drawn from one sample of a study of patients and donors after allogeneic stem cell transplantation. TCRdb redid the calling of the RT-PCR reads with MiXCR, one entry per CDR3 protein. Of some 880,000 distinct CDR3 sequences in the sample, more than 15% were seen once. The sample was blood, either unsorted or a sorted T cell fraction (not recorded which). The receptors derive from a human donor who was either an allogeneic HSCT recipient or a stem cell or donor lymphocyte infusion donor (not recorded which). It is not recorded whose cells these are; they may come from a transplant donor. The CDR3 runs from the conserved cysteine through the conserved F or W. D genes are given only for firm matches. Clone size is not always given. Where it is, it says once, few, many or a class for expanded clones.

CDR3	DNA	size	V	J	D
CASSATGMQETQYF	TGTGCCAGCAGTGCGACAGGGATGCAAGAGACCCAGTACTTC	-	TRBV25-1	TRBJ2-5	TRBD1
CASSSEGSLNSYEQYF	TGTGCCAGCAGCTCGGAAGGCAGCTTAAACTCCTACGAGCAGTACTTC	-	TRBV7-8	TRBJ2-7	-
CASSQIRAGEAFF	TGTGCCAGCAGCCAAATCAGGGCTGGTGAAGCTTTCTTT	-	TRBV11-2	TRBJ1-1	-
CASSLDRISYGYTF	TGTGCCAGCAGTTTAGACAGGATCTCCTATGGCTACACCTTC	-	TRBV12-3/TRBV12-4	TRBJ1-2	-
CASSLVRVDTQYF	TGTGCCAGCAGCTTAGTTAGGGTCGATACGCAGTATTTT	few	TRBV7-9	TRBJ2-3	-
CSASEPTAGTSGNTDTQYF	TGCAGTGCTAGCGAGCCCACGGCCGGGACTAGCGGAAACACAGATACGCAGTATTTT	few	TRBV20-1	TRBJ2-3	TRBD2
CASSLLGTGAFF	TGTGCCAGCAGCTTATTGGGGACTGGGGCTTTCTTT	-	TRBV7-2	TRBJ1-1	-
CSAVSGQGYAGELFF	TGCAGTGCCGTCTCGGGACAGGGGTATGCCGGGGAGCTGTTTTTT	-	TRBV20-1	TRBJ2-2	TRBD1
CASSFVDGMGAFF	TGTGCCAGCAGCTTTGTGGATGGAATGGGGGCTTTCTTT	-	TRBV7-9	TRBJ1-1	-
CASSQDEQGYGNEQFF	TGCGCCAGCAGCCAAGATGAACAGGGGTATGGCAATGAGCAGTTCTTC	few	TRBV4-3	TRBJ2-1	TRBD1
CASSTQDTQYF	TGTGCCAGCAGCACACAGGATACGCAGTATTTT	few	TRBV7-8	TRBJ2-3	-
CASSLYRGKTGELFF	TGTGCCAGCAGCCTTTACAGGGGGAAAACCGGGGAGCTGTTTTTT	many	TRBV6-1	TRBJ2-2	TRBD1
CASGGGNDYNEQFF	TGTGCCAGCGGGGGGGGCAATGATTACAATGAGCAGTTCTTC	-	TRBV6-2/TRBV6-3	TRBJ2-1	-
CASSQDRLAGVKTDTQYF	TGTGCCAGCAGCCAAGATAGGCTAGCGGGAGTCAAGACAGATACGCAGTATTTT	many	TRBV4-2	TRBJ2-3	TRBD2
CASSESRGNTGELFF	TGTGCCAGCAGTGAATCGCGGGGGAACACCGGGGAGCTGTTTTTT	few	TRBV25-1	TRBJ2-2	-
CASSERTNTGELFF	TGTGCCAGCAGTGAAAGAACGAACACCGGGGAGCTGTTTTTT	-	TRBV6-1	TRBJ2-2	-
CASSPGQEDTTF	TGTGCCAGCAGCCCGGGACAGGAGGATACCACCTTC	-	TRBV5-6	TRBJ1-2	TRBD1
CASSVVAGPYTGELFF	TGTGCCAGCAGCGTAGTGGCGGGTCCTTACACCGGGGAGCTGTTTTTT	-	TRBV9	TRBJ2-2	-
CASSPPYGANTGELFF	TGTGCCAGCAGCCCTCCATACGGGGCGAACACCGGGGAGCTGTTTTTT	-	TRBV12-3/TRBV12-4	TRBJ2-2	-
CASRSTSGGFTDTQYF	TGTGCCAGCAGGTCGACTAGCGGGGGGTTCACAGATACGCAGTATTTT	few	TRBV2	TRBJ2-3	TRBD2
CAIRQTPGGPDTQYF	TGTGCCATCAGGCAGACCCCGGGGGGCCCAGATACGCAGTATTTT	-	TRBV10-3	TRBJ2-3	-
CASSQETSGASYNEQFF	TGTGCCAGCAGCCAAGAAACTAGCGGGGCTTCCTACAATGAGCAGTTCTTC	-	TRBV4-2	TRBJ2-1	TRBD2
CASSYAGQRYNEQFF	TGTGCCAGCAGTTACGCCGGACAGAGATACAATGAGCAGTTCTTC	once	TRBV6-2/TRBV6-3	TRBJ2-1	-
CSVEDLGGHTDTQYF	TGCAGCGTTGAAGATTTGGGGGGGCACACAGATACGCAGTATTTT	-	TRBV29-1	TRBJ2-3	-
CASSLDGRGNGYTF	TGTGCCAGCAGTTTAGACGGCAGGGGGAACGGCTACACCTTC	few	TRBV12-3/TRBV12-4	TRBJ1-2	TRBD1
CASSHPGTTSGNTIYF	TGCGCCAGCAGCCATCCGGGGACAACCTCTGGAAACACCATATATTTT	few	TRBV4-1	TRBJ1-3	-
CSAITGGASQPQHF	TGCAGTGCTATCACAGGGGGCGCGTCCCAGCCCCAGCATTTT	-	TRBV20-1	TRBJ1-5	TRBD1
CASGTPNLKRSNQPQHF	TGCGCCAGCGGAACGCCTAACCTAAAGAGATCCAATCAGCCCCAGCATTTT	-	TRBV5-1	TRBJ1-5	-
CSVGVDQETQYF	TGCAGCGTTGGCGTCGACCAAGAGACCCAGTACTTC	few	TRBV29-1	TRBJ2-5	-